This T cell receptor (beta chain) is from a study of CD8 T cells in Susac syndrome. Study-wide background: Of the sequenced Susac syndrome patients, six had active disease and eight were in remission.

A note on this clonotype: Antigen unknown.

Overall study findings and caveats: The greatest CD8+ clonal expansion in Susac occurred in TEMRA cells and in active patients.

The study sequenced TCR beta in blood CD8+ and CD4+ T cells. Random-hexamer reverse transcription was applied to about 0.5 to 1 ug RNA. By means of immunoSEQ multiplex PCR, TCR beta CDR3 spanning 54 Vbeta and 13 Jbeta underwent amplification. TCRdb re-called the immunoSEQ multiplex PCR reads with MiXCR, one entry per CDR3 protein. The table has around 81,000 distinct CDR3 sequences, over 85% seen once. Germline V gene lookup returns CDR1 MNHEY and CDR2 SMNVEV (reference sequence). CDR3 length equals 14 residues. Trimming removed 6 bases at V and 7 bases at J, with 17 bases between. Sequenced input: CD8+ T cells from PBMCs. The chain has TRBV27 and TRBJ2-3, with D possibly matching TRBD2 (5 bases). This TCR was sampled from a human donor with Susac syndrome. CDR3 in DNA: TGTGCCAGCAGCCCCAGAGGGTTAAGAAATACGCAGTATTTT. Translating it yields CASSPRGLRNTQYF.